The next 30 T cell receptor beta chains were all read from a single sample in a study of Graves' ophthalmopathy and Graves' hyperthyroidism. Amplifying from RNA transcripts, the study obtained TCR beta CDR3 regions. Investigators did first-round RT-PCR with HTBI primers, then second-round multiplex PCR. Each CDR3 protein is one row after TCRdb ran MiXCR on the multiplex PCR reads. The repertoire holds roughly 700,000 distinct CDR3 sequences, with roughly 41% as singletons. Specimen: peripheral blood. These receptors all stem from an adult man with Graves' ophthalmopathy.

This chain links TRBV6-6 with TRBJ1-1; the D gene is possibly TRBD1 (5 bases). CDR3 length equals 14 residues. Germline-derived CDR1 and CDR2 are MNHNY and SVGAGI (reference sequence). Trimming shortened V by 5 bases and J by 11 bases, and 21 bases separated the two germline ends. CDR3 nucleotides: TGTGCCAGCAGTCTCCTGGGAGGGGCGCGAGCTGCTTTCTTT. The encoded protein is CASSLLGGARAAFF.

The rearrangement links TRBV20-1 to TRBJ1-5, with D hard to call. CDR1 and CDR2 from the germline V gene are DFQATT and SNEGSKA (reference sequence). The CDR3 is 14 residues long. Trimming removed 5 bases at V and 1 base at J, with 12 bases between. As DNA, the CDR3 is TGCAGTGCTGACTTTCCCCTAAGCAATCAGCCCCAGCATTTT. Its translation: CSADFPLSNQPQHF.

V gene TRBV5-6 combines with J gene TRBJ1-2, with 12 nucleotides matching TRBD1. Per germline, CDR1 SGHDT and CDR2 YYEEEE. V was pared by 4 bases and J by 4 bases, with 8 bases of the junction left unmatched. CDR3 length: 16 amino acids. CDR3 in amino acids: CASSLIPGQGAYGYTF. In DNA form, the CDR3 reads TGTGCCAGCAGCCTGATCCCGGGACAGGGGGCCTATGGCTACACCTTC.

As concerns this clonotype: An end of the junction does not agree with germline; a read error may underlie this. The CDR3 loop is CVSSLWQGAHEQYF. As DNA, the CDR3 is TGTGTCAGCAGTTTGTGGCAGGGGGCCCACGAGCAGTACTTC. The genes are TRBV12-3 or TRBV12-4 and TRBJ2-7; 8 nucleotides match TRBD1. The CDR3 loop spans 14 amino acids.

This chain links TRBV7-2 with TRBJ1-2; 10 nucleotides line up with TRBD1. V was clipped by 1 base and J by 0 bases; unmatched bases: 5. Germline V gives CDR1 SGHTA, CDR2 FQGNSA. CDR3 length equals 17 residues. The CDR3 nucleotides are TGTGCCAGCAGCTTAGGAGGGACAGGGGTTTCTAACTATGGCTACACCTTC. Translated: CASSLGGTGVSNYGYTF. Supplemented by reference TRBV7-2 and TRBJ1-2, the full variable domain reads GAGVSQSPSNKVTEKGKDVELRCDPISGHTALYWYRQSLGQGLEFLIYFQGNSAPDKSGLPSDRFSAERTGGSVSTLTIQRTQQEDSAVYLCASSLGGTGVSNYGYTFGSGTRLTVV.

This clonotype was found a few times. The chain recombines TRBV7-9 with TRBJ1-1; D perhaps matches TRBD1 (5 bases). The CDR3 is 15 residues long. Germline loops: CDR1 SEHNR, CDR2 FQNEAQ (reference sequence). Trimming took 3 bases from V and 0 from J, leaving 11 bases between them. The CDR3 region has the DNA TGTGCCAGCAGCTTGAAAAGGGGCGTGAACACTGAAGCTTTCTTT. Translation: CASSLKRGVNTEAFF.

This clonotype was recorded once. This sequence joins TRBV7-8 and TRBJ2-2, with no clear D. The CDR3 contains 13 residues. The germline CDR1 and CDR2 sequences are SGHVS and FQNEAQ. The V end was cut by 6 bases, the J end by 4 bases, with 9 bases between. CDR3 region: CASSGVLTGELFF. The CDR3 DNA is TGTGCCAGCAGTGGGGTCCTCACCGGGGAGCTGTTTTTT. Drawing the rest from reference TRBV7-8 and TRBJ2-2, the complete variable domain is GAGVSQSPRYKVAKRGQDVALRCDPISGHVSLFWYQQALGQGPEFLTYFQNEAQLDKSGLPSDRFFAERPEGSVSTLKIQRTQQEDSAVYLCASSGVLTGELFFGEGSRLTVL.

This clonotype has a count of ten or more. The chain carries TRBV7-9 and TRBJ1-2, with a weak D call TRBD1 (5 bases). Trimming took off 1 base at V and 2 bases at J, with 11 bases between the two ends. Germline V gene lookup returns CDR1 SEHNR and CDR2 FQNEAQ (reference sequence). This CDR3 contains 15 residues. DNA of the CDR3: TGTGCCAGCAGCTTAGACCGCTGGGGGAACTATGGCTACACCTTC. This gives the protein CASSLDRWGNYGYTF.

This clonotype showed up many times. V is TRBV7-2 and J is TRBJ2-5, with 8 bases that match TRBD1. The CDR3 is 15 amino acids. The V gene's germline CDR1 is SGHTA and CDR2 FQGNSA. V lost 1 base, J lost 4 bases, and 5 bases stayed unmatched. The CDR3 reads CASSLGQGRRETQYF. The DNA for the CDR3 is TGTGCCAGCAGCTTAGGACAGGGGCGTCGAGAGACCCAGTACTTC. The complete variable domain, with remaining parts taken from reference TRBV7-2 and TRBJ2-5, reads GAGVSQSPSNKVTEKGKDVELRCDPISGHTALYWYRQSLGQGLEFLIYFQGNSAPDKSGLPSDRFSAERTGGSVSTLTIQRTQQEDSAVYLCASSLGQGRRETQYFGPGTRLLVL.

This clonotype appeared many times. CDR3 sequence: CASSPQGWEQYF. CDR3 DNA sequence: TGTGCCAGCTCACCGCAGGGGTGGGAGCAGTACTTC. The V gene is TRBV18, the J gene TRBJ2-7; TRBD1 might be the D (6 bases). The V gene lost 3 bases and the J gene lost 7 bases, with 10 bases spanning the gap. CDR3 length: 12 residues. Germline V gene sequence: CDR1 KGHSH, CDR2 LQKENI. The variable domain in full, completed from reference TRBV18 and TRBJ2-7, reads NAGVMQNPRHLVRRRGQEARLRCSPMKGHSHVYWYRQLPEEGLKFMVYLQKENIIDESGMPKERFSAEFPKEGPSILRIQQVVRGDSAAYFCASSPQGWEQYFGPGTRLTVT.

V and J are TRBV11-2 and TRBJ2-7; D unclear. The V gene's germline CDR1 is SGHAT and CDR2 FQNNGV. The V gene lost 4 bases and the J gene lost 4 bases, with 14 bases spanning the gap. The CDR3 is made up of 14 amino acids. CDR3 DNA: TGTGCCAGCAGCTCGGGCCTTTTAGGATACGAGCAGTACTTC. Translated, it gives CASSSGLLGYEQYF.

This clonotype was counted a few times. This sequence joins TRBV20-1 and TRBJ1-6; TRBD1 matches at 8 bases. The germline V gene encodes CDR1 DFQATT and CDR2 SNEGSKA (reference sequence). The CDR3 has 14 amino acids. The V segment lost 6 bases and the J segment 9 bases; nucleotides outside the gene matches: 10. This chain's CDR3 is CSAADRGTTSPLHF. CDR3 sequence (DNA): TGCAGTGCCGCCGACAGGGGAACAACTTCACCCCTCCACTTT.

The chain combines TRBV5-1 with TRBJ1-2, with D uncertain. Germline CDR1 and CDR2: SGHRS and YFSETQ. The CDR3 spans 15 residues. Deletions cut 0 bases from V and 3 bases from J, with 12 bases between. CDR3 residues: CASSLAHAGDYGYTF. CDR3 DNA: TGCGCCAGCAGCTTGGCCCACGCAGGAGACTATGGCTACACCTTC.

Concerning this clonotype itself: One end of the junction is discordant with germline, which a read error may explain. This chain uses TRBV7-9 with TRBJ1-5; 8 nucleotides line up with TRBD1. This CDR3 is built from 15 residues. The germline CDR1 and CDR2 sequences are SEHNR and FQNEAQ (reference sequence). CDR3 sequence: CASSVAAGGSQPQHF. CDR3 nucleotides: TGTGCCAGCAGCGTAGCGGCAGGGGGCTCTCAGCCCCAGCATTTT.

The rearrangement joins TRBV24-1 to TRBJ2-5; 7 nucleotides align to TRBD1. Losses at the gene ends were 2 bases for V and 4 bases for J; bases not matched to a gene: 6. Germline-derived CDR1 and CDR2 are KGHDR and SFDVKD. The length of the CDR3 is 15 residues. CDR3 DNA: TGTGCCACCAGTGATTCGAGACAGGGTCGAGAGACCCAGTACTTC. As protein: CATSDSRQGRETQYF.

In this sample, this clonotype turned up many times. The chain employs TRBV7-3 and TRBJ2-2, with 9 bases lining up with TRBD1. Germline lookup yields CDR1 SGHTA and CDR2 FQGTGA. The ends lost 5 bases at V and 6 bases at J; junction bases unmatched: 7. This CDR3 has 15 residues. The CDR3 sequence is CASSLGDRDAGELFF. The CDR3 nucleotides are TGTGCCAGCAGCCTAGGGGACAGGGACGCCGGGGAGCTGTTTTTT.

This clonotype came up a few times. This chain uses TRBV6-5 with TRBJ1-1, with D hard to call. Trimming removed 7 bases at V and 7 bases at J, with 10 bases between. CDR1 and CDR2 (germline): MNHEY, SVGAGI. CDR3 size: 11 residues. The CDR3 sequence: CASTKRVEAFF. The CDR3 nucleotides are TGTGCCAGCACCAAGCGGGTTGAAGCTTTCTTT.

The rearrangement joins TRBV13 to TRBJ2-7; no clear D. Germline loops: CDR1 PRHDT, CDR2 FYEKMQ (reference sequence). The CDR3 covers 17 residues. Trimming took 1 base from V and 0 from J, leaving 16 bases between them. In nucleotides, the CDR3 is TGTGCCAGCAGCTTAGAGTCGGCGGACCGAACCTCCTACGAGCAGTACTTC. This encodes CASSLESADRTSYEQYF.

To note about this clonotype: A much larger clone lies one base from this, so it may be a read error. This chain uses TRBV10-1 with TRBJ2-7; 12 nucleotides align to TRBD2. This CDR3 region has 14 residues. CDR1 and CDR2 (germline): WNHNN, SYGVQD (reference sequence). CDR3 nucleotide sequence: TGTGCCAGCACCAGGACTAGCGGGACCTACGAGCAGTACTTC. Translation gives CASTRTSGTYEQYF.

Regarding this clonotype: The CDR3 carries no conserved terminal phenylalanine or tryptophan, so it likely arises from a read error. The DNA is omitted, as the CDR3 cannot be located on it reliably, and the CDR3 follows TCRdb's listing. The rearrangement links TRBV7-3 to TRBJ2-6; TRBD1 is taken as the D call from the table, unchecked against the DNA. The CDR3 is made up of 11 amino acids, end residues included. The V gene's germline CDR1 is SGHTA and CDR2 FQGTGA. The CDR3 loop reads CASSLPGTGGS.

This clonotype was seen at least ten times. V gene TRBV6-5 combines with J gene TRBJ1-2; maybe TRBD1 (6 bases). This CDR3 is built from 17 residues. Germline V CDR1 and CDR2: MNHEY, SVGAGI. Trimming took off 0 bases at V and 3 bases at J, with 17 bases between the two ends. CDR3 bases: TGTGCCAGCAGTTACTCGGCAGGGGCACTAATCTACTATGGCTACACCTTC. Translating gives CASSYSAGALIYYGYTF.

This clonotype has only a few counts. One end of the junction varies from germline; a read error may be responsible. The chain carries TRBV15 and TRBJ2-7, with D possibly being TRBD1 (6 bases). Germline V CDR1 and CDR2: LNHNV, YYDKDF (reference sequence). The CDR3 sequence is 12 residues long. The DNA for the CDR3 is TGTGCTACCAAAGACAGGACCTACGAGCAGTACTTC. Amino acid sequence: CATKDRTYEQYF.

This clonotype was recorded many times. The CDR3 reads CATSQGSTEAFF. The CDR3 DNA follows: TGTGCCACGTCACAGGGGAGCACTGAAGCTTTCTTT. V is TRBV10-3 and J is TRBJ1-1, with 7 bases fitting TRBD1. Germline V gene sequence: CDR1 ENHRY, CDR2 SYGVKD. V shed 10 bases, J shed 4 bases, and the junction held 6 bases outside the gene matches. This CDR3 region has 12 residues.

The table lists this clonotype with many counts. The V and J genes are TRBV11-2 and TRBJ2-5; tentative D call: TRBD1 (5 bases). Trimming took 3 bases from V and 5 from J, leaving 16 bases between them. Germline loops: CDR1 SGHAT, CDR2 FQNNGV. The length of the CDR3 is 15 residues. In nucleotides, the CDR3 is TGTGCCAGCAGCTTCTACTCGGTCCACAGGGAGACCCAGTACTTC. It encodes CASSFYSVHRETQYF.

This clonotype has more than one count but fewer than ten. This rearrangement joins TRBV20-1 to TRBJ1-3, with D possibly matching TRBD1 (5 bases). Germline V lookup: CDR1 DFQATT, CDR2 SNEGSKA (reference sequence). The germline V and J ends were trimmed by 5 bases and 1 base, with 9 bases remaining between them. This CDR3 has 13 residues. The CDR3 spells CSAAGLSGNTIYF. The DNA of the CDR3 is TGCAGTGCTGCAGGGTTGTCTGGAAACACCATATATTTT.

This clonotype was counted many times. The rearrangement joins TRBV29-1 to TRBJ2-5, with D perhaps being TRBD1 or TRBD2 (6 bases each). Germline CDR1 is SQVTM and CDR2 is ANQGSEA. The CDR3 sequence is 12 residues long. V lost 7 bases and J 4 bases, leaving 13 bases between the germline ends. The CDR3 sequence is CSGGGTRETQYF. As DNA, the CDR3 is TGCAGCGGAGGGGGGACAAGAGAGACCCAGTACTTC.

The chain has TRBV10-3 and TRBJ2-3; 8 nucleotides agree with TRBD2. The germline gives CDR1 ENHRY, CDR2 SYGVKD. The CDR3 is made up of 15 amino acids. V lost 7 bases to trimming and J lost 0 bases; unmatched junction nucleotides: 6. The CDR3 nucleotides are TGTGCCATCACCCGGGAGGGCACTAGCACAGATACGCAGTATTTT. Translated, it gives CAITREGTSTDTQYF.

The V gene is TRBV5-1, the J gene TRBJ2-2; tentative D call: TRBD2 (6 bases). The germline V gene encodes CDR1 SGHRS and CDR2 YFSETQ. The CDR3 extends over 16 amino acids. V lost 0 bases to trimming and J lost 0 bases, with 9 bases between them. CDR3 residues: CASSLGRGPNTGELFF. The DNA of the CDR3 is TGCGCCAGCAGCTTGGGGCGGGGCCCGAACACCGGGGAGCTGTTTTTT.

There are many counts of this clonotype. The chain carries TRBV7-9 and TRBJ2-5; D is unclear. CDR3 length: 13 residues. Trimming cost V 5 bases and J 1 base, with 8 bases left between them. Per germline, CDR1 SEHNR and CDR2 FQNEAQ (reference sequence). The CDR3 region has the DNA TGTGCCAGCAGCGCTACTGTCCAAGAGACCCAGTACTTC. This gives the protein CASSATVQETQYF.

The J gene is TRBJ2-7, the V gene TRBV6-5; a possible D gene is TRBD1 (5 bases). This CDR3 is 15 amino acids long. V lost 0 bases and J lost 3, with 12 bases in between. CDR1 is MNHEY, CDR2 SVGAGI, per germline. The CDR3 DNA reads TGTGCCAGCAGTTACTCTATCGGACAAGGCTACGAGCAGTACTTC. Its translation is CASSYSIGQGYEQYF.